This entry features one T cell receptor (beta chain) sequence. No antigen is known for it. No clone much larger than this one lies a single base away; base qualities are absent. Each donor gave one peripheral blood draw, averaging roughly 120 mL, which was collected into heparinised tubes. Using a panel that included CD45RO, CCR7, CD25, CD127, CD95 and CD27, naive, central memory, regulatory and stem cell-like memory CD4+ T cells were sorted on a BD FACSAria II. A purity above 98% was achieved for all sorted populations. PBMCs were separated immediately by Lymphoprep density gradient centrifugation and were stained directly, without being cultured. So that batch effects would be minimized, each experiment stained and sorted samples in pairs, pairing one healthy donor with one patient. The High Capacity cDNA Reverse Transcription Kit was used to reverse transcribe all of the isolated RNA, meaning that expressed TCRB transcripts were what got sequenced. Deep immunoSEQ sequencing was applied to naive, central memory and regulatory T cell samples, giving an average of roughly 3.3 million total reads per sample. After sorted cells were lysed in RLT buffer, RNA was extracted with DNase-treated RNeasy Micro or Mini kits, with the choice depending on cell number. To prevent cross-contamination, every cell subset was processed on its own, while patient and healthy donor samples were processed together. The immunoSEQ multiplex PCR was used to amplify TCRB sequences from cDNA, generating 87-bp fragments that spanned the CDR3 region. Sequencing of the amplicons was performed on the Illumina HiSeq platform. Per the source publication's procedure: PCR bias was corrected computationally using synthetic template baselines, and reads within Hamming distance 2 were collapsed, with unmergeable singletons discarded. Reads were aligned to IMGT to assign V, D and J genes, CDR3 length, and insertions or deletions at six rearrangement sites. Within each subset, clonotype counts were normalized to sorted cell number, and only after that were true diversity and Gini coefficients computed with the tcR R package. Repertoire sharing was quantified using the overlap coefficient calculated on TCRB nucleotide sequences. The source is immuneACCESS, and TCRdb retained only in-frame sequences with V and J called. Part of the clones is not carried over; for the studies checked, unresolved V genes explain less than half of this, and the remainder is unexplained. V and J calls and clone size are copied from that table; D and trimming were computed from the DNA. The sample has 130,000 or so clones on record, roughly 17% of them singletons. 2% to 3% of the sample is held by the ten biggest clonotypes.

Spanning cysteine to phenylalanine, the CDR3 consists of 14 amino acids. Of the read, only the CDR3 DNA is kept; its 42 bases are in frame from base 1. Trimming takes 3 bases from V and 4 bases from J, and the germline ends sit 11 bases apart. As encoded in the germline V gene, CDR1 is SGHTA while CDR2 is FQGNSA. These data are taken from a study of beta chain features in type 1 diabetes (dated by TCRdb to the late 2010s). With respect to the entire study: Mean age, gender distribution, total cell number and subset yield were not different between patients and healthy donors. A total of around 110,000,000 sorted cells were examined across all samples, and RNA yield correlated strongly with the number of cells per subset. In the study, recently diagnosed type 1 diabetes patients and matched healthy donors were compared on the TCRB repertoires of their sorted circulating CD4+ T cell subsets. Regulatory and stem cell-like memory subsets were isolated from only 8 patients and 8 healthy donors, whereas naive and central memory subsets came from all 28 donors.

Study-wide findings and limitations: Because cDNA was sequenced instead of genomic DNA, highly expressing activated cells could be over-represented, though the groups showed no difference in activation or CD3 levels. At VDJ recombination sites, type 1 diabetes patients had fewer insertions and more deleted nucleotides, which implies abnormalities in thymic rearrangement. Shorter templates might have been favored by PCR, but patient and control samples were amplified and corrected together, so both groups would have been affected equally by any skew. Naive, central memory and regulatory TCRB repertoires appeared more similar among patients than among healthy donors. HLA sub-analyses involved small numbers of individuals, so any influence of HLA type on TCRB rearrangement remained unresolved. Type 1 diabetes patients showed a moderate but significant shortening of TCRB CDR3 length in all four CD4+ subsets.

What was sequenced was central memory CD4+ T cells from blood. This TCR derives from a man aged 18 to 29 with type 1 diabetes. The sequence links TRBV7-2 to TRBJ2-3; no D segment can be confidently identified. The CDR3 reads CASSFFLSADTQYF. The DNA sequence follows: TGTGCCAGCAGCTTTTTTTTGAGTGCAGATACGCAGTATTTT.